This entry lists 11 T cell receptor beta chains sequenced from one sample in a study of OX40 agonist ivuxolimab in advanced cancers. The repertoire was sequenced with immunoSEQ multiplex PCR; TCRdb's copy has only in-frame clones and lacks some. Of roughly 49,000 clones detected, 60% to 80% appear once; the ten largest clones hold 7.9%. Sequencing was performed on CD4+ or CD8+ T cells sorted from blood, taken in a trial of the OX40 agonist ivuxolimab. Receptors originate from an adult with an advanced solid tumor such as melanoma, head and neck, liver or kidney cancer.

The rearrangement joins TRBV4-1 to TRBJ2-3; 7 bases fit TRBD2. Trimming cost V 0 bases and J 6 bases; bases outside gene matches: 6. The CDR3 has 15 residues. Looked up from germline, CDR1 is MGHRA and CDR2 is YSYEKL. CDR3 nucleotide sequence: TGCGCCAGCAGCCAAGATCGCGGGAGCGGGGATACGCAGTATTTT. Translation: CASSQDRGSGDTQYF.

The rearrangement links TRBV5-1 to TRBJ2-1; 7 nucleotides agree with TRBD1. The V segment lost 2 bases and the J segment 15 bases; nucleotides outside the gene matches: 11. The CDR3 covers 13 residues. Germline V CDR1 and CDR2: SGHRS, YFSETQ. The CDR3, as DNA: TGCGCCAGCAGCTTCGGACAGGAGACAAACCCGTTCTTC. Translated, it gives CASSFGQETNPFF.

V is TRBV19 and J is TRBJ1-5; D not resolved. The length of the CDR3 is 13 residues. The germline V gene has CDR1 LNHDA and CDR2 SQIVND (reference sequence). Trimming cost V 1 base and J 9 bases, with 10 bases left between them. The CDR3 is CASSIGRMGPQHF. CDR3 sequence (DNA): TGTGCCAGTAGTATAGGGCGCATGGGGCCCCAGCATTTT.

The chain joins TRBV7-6 to TRBJ2-7; 9 bases fit TRBD1. Germline trimming cut 1 base from V and 3 bases from J; bases unmatched to any gene: 4. CDR1 is SGHVS and CDR2 is FNYEAQ in the germline V gene. The CDR3 is 15 residues long. CDR3 in DNA: TGTGCCAGCAGCTTAGGGACAGGGGTAGACTACGAGCAGTACTTC. This translates into CASSLGTGVDYEQYF.

This clone was seen only a few times. The chain employs TRBV7-9 and TRBJ1-2; 9 bases are a match to TRBD1. The CDR3 loop spans 16 amino acids. Losses at the gene ends were 0 bases for V and 6 bases for J; bases not matched to a gene: 8. The V gene's germline CDR1 is SEHNR and CDR2 FQNEAQ (reference sequence). The CDR3 loop reads CASSLAILDRGDGYTF. The DNA of the CDR3 is TGTGCCAGCAGCTTAGCGATCTTGGACAGGGGCGATGGCTACACCTTC.

This clone was seen only once. J is TRBJ2-7 and V is TRBV5-1, with D possibly matching TRBD2 (5 bases). Germline CDR1 SGHRS, CDR2 YFSETQ. Trimming removed 0 bases at V and 5 bases at J, with 12 bases between. CDR3 length equals 14 residues. In DNA form, the CDR3 reads TGCGCCAGCAGCTTGGACCCGCGGGTACACGAGCAGTACTTC. Residues: CASSLDPRVHEQYF.

V is TRBV25-1 and J is TRBJ2-1; TRBD2 aligns across 7 bases. The CDR3 covers 16 residues. Germline CDR1 and CDR2: MGHDK and SYGVNS. V lost 0 bases to trimming and J lost 3 bases; unmatched junction nucleotides: 5. CDR3 in DNA: TGTGCCAGCAGTGAATACCGCGGGAGCGTCTACAATGAGCAGTTCTTC. This encodes CASSEYRGSVYNEQFF.

The rearrangement links TRBV5-1 to TRBJ2-5; tentative D call: TRBD1 (6 bases). V lost 4 bases to trimming and J lost 1 base, with 11 bases between them. The CDR3 is 14 residues long. Looked up from germline, CDR1 is SGHRS and CDR2 is YFSETQ. The CDR3 protein is CASSPTGIQETQYF. CDR3 nucleotide sequence: TGCGCCAGCAGCCCTACAGGGATCCAAGAGACCCAGTACTTC.

The chain joins TRBV9 to TRBJ2-7; 9 bases are shared with TRBD1. V gave up 2 bases and J gave up 3 bases; unmatched junction bases: 3. The CDR3 sequence is 14 residues long. Germline CDR1 and CDR2: SGDLS and YYNGEE. The DNA of the CDR3 is TGTGCCAGCAGCGTGGGACAGGGTTACTACGAGCAGTACTTC. Its translation: CASSVGQGYYEQYF. Drawing the rest from reference TRBV9 and TRBJ2-7, the complete variable domain is DSGVTQTPKHLITATGQRVTLRCSPRSGDLSVYWYQQSLDQGLQFLIQYYNGEERAKGNILERFSAQQFPDLHSELNLSSLELGDSALYFCASSVGQGYYEQYFGPGTRLTVT.

The V gene is TRBV29-1, the J gene TRBJ2-7; D is undetermined. CDR1 and CDR2 from the germline V gene are SQVTM and ANQGSEA. The CDR3 is 13 residues long. With 5 bases removed from V and 3 bases from J, the gap between germline ends came to 14 bases. The CDR3 sequence is CSVSGQTLYEQYF. The CDR3 region has the DNA TGCAGCGTTAGTGGGCAGACCCTCTACGAGCAGTACTTC.

This clone was seen just once. V usage is TRBV7-9 and J usage is TRBJ2-2, with D unclear. Between the trimmed V and J ends, which lost 6 bases and 3 bases, there was a span of 11 bases. Germline assignment: CDR1 SEHNR and CDR2 FQNEAQ (reference sequence). The CDR3 runs to 14 residues. The CDR3 sequence is CASSRFRDTGELFF. The DNA for the CDR3 is TGTGCCAGCAGTCGGTTCCGAGACACCGGGGAGCTGTTTTTT. The full variable domain, completed using reference TRBV7-9 and TRBJ2-2, is DTGVSQNPRHKITKRGQNVTFRCDPISEHNRLYWYRQTLGQGPEFLTYFQNEAQLEKSRLLSDRFSAERPKGSFSTLEIQRTEQGDSAMYLCASSRFRDTGELFFGEGSRLTVL.